This passage covers 17 T cell receptor beta chains from one sample sequenced in a study of shared clonotypes between healthy human individuals. Clones were sequenced by immunoSEQ multiplex PCR, and TCRdb holds only the in-frame ones, with some missing. The sample consists of some 740,000 clones, more than 85% of them appearing once. Naive CD8 isolation took CD45RO-negative cells positively selected for CCR7 and excluded terminally differentiated effector memory CD45RA+ cells. Sequenced sample: naive CD8+ T cells sorted from blood. These receptor sequences come from a man between 25 and 39 years old in good health.

Concerning this clone itself: In the same sample, other DNA sequences code for this CDR3. This chain joins TRBV9 and TRBJ1-5; D remains ambiguous. The germline V gene encodes CDR1 SGDLS and CDR2 YYNGEE. The CDR3 is made up of 12 amino acids. The V and J ends lost 0 bases and 6 bases respectively, with 4 bases between them. DNA for the CDR3: TGTGCCAGCAGCGTAGATGGTCAGCCCCAGCATTTT. It codes for CASSVDGQPQHF.

In regard to this clone: This sample also contains other DNA sequences that code for the same CDR3. The V gene is TRBV11-2, the J gene TRBJ2-7, with unresolved D. Trimming shortened V by 1 base and J by 3 bases, and 7 bases separated the two germline ends. The V gene's germline CDR1 is SGHAT and CDR2 FQNNGV. CDR3 size: 13 residues. CDR3 in DNA: TGTGCCAGCAGCTTAGGGGGATTCTACGAGCAGTACTTC. Its translation: CASSLGGFYEQYF.

CDR3 sequence reads: CASSVRVNEQFF. The CDR3 nucleotides are TGTGCCAGCAGCGTCCGTGTCAATGAGCAGTTCTTC. The V call is TRBV9, the J call TRBJ2-1; the D is unclear. The CDR3 is made up of 12 amino acids. Germline V CDR1 and CDR2: SGDLS, YYNGEE. The V end was cut by 2 bases, the J end by 6 bases, with 6 bases between.

The genes are TRBV29-1 and TRBJ2-4; 9 bases match TRBD1. The CDR3 length is 14 residues. V lost 3 bases to trimming and J lost 8 bases; unmatched junction nucleotides: 8. CDR1 is SQVTM and CDR2 is ANQGSEA in the germline V gene. For the CDR3, the DNA is TGCAGCGTTGATTTCGGACAGGGGAGGGACATTCAGTACTTC. The encoded protein is CSVDFGQGRDIQYF. The variable domain in full, with the rest retrieved from reference TRBV29-1 and TRBJ2-4, is SAVISQKPSRDICQRGTSLTIQCQVDSQVTMMFWYRQQPGQSLTLIATANQGSEATYESGFVIDKFPISRPNLTFSTLTVSNMSPEDSSIYLCSVDFGQGRDIQYFGAGTRLSVL.

The chain is built from TRBV9 and TRBJ1-1; maybe TRBD1 (5 bases). Trimming left V 0 bases short and J 3 bases short, with 9 bases between. Germline V gives CDR1 SGDLS, CDR2 YYNGEE. The CDR3 spans 14 residues. CDR3 bases: TGTGCCAGCAGCGTAGCCCAGGGAGACACTGAAGCTTTCTTT. It is translated as CASSVAQGDTEAFF. The full variable domain, with the rest looked up from reference TRBV9 and TRBJ1-1, is DSGVTQTPKHLITATGQRVTLRCSPRSGDLSVYWYQQSLDQGLQFLIQYYNGEERAKGNILERFSAQQFPDLHSELNLSSLELGDSALYFCASSVAQGDTEAFFGQGTRLTVV.

In DNA form, the CDR3 reads TGTGCCAGCAGTTTTACCCCTAGCGGGAGGGGAGATACGCAGTATTTT. It codes for CASSFTPSGRGDTQYF. The chain uses TRBV11-2 and TRBJ2-3; 12 bases are a match to TRBD2. CDR3 length: 16 residues. Trimming removed 6 bases from V and 5 bases from J; junction bases left unmatched: 9. Per germline, CDR1 SGHAT and CDR2 FQNNGV.

This clone has only one observation. V usage is TRBV27 and J usage is TRBJ1-1; tentatively, D is TRBD1 (5 bases). Between the trimmed V and J ends, which lost 6 bases and 4 bases, there was a span of 12 bases. This CDR3 is 13 amino acids long. Germline values: CDR1 MNHEY, CDR2 SMNVEV (reference sequence). CDR3 DNA sequence: TGTGCCAGCAGACTTACAGGTTCCACTGAAGCTTTCTTT. Translated, it gives CASRLTGSTEAFF.

Only a few counts were recorded for this clone. V usage is TRBV6-1 and J usage is TRBJ1-2; no clear D gene. Trimming shortened V by 11 bases and J by 8 bases, and 24 bases separated the two germline ends. The germline V gene encodes CDR1 MNHNS and CDR2 SASEGT. This CDR3 contains 14 residues. The CDR3 nucleotides read TGTGCCGGTCTGCCAGAGGACGGAGATTACGGCTACACCTTC. This gives the protein CAGLPEDGDYGYTF.

The chain employs TRBV4-3 and TRBJ2-3; TRBD1 or TRBD2 may be the D gene (6 bases each). Trimming stripped 2 bases from V and 8 bases from J, with 8 bases between. Germline V gives CDR1 LGHNA, CDR2 YSLEER. The CDR3 is 12 amino acids. The CDR3 is CASSQKGGTQYF. CDR3 DNA: TGCGCCAGCAGCCAAAAGGGGGGTACGCAGTATTTT.

The genes are TRBV7-2 and TRBJ2-7; 8 nucleotides line up with TRBD1. Trimming cost V 1 base and J 2 bases; bases outside gene matches: 7. The CDR3 runs 16 residues. Germline assignment: CDR1 SGHTA and CDR2 FQGNSA. The CDR3 protein is CASSLGDRTGPYEQYF. In DNA, the CDR3 is TGTGCCAGCAGCTTAGGGGACAGGACCGGTCCCTACGAGCAGTACTTC.

This clone was recorded only once. V is TRBV14 and J is TRBJ2-1; 8 bases map to TRBD2. Germline loops: CDR1 SGHDN, CDR2 FVKESK. J gave up 2 bases and V 3 bases, and 9 bases lay outside the gene matches. The CDR3 runs to 17 residues. CDR3 in amino acids: CASSHHLAGLAYNEQFF. The DNA of the CDR3 is TGTGCCAGCAGCCACCATCTAGCGGGCCTTGCCTACAATGAGCAGTTCTTC.

This clone was observed a single time. The CDR3 loop reads CASSVGPAGRVEQYF. CDR3 DNA sequence: TGTGCCAGCAGCGTAGGACCGGCAGGGCGGGTCGAGCAGTACTTC. The gene calls are TRBV9 and TRBJ2-7, with D possibly being TRBD1 or TRBD2 (5 bases each). The CDR3 totals 15 residues. Germline lookup yields CDR1 SGDLS and CDR2 YYNGEE. The V end was cut by 0 bases, the J end by 6 bases, with 16 bases between.

This clone was observed once. The chain has TRBV11-3 and TRBJ2-3, with D maybe TRBD2 (6 bases). Germline CDR1 SGHNT, CDR2 YENEEA. The CDR3 extends over 15 amino acids. Deletions cut 5 bases from V and 2 bases from J, with 14 bases between. CDR3 in DNA: TGTGCCAGCAGCAACTCGGCGGGACTCACAGATACGCAGTATTTT. Residues: CASSNSAGLTDTQYF.

DNA for the CDR3: TGTGCCAGCAGTTTATTCTTCGGGAATGAGCAGTTCTTC. Amino acid sequence: CASSLFFGNEQFF. V gene TRBV27 combines with J gene TRBJ2-1; D remains ambiguous. This CDR3 comprises 13 residues. V was cut by 1 base and J by 7 bases, with 8 bases left in between. Germline V CDR1 and CDR2: MNHEY, SMNVEV (reference sequence).

This chain uses TRBV11-2 with TRBJ1-2, with D hard to call. CDR1 and CDR2 from the germline V gene are SGHAT and FQNNGV. V dropped 8 bases and J dropped 2 bases, with 12 bases sitting between them. The CDR3 sequence is 13 residues long. This CDR3 is CASGFEKNYGYTF. As DNA, the CDR3 is TGTGCCAGCGGATTTGAAAAAAACTATGGCTACACCTTC. Full variable domain (remainder filled in from reference TRBV11-2 and TRBJ1-2): EAGVAQSPRYKIIEKRQSVAFWCNPISGHATLYWYQQILGQGPKLLIQFQNNGVVDDSQLPKDRFSAERLKGVDSTLKIQPAKLEDSAVYLCASGFEKNYGYTFGSGTRLTVV.

J is TRBJ1-2 and V is TRBV29-1; 8 nucleotides match TRBD1. CDR3 length equals 16 residues. Germline-derived CDR1 and CDR2 are SQVTM and ANQGSEA. Trimming cost V 1 base and J 0 bases; bases outside gene matches: 7. The CDR3 DNA reads as TGCAGCGTTGAAGGCGGACAGGGTGAAGCTAACTATGGCTACACCTTC. This gives the protein CSVEGGQGEANYGYTF.

V and J are TRBV6-1 and TRBJ1-1; D may be TRBD1 (5 bases). From germline, CDR1 is MNHNS and CDR2 SASEGT. Between the trimmed V and J ends, which lost 8 bases and 4 bases, there was a span of 20 bases. The length of the CDR3 is 15 residues. This chain's CDR3 is CASLGGFGALTEAFF. Here the CDR3 DNA reads TGTGCCAGCCTCGGGGGATTCGGTGCCCTCACTGAAGCTTTCTTT.